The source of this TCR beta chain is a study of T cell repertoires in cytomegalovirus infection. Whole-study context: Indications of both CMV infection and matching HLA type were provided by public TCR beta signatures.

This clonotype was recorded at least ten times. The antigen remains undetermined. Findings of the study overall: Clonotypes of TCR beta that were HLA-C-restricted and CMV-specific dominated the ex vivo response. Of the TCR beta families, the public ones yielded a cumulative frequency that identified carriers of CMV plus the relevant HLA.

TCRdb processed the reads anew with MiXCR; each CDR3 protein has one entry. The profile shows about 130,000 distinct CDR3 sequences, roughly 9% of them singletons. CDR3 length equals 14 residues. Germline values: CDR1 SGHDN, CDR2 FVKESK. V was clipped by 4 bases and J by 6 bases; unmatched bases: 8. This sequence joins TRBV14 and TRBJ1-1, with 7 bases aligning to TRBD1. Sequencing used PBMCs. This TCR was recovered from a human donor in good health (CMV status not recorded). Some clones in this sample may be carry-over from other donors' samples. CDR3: CASSLKTGKAEAFF. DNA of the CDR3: TGTGCCAGCAGCCTAAAGACAGGGAAGGCTGAAGCTTTCTTT.